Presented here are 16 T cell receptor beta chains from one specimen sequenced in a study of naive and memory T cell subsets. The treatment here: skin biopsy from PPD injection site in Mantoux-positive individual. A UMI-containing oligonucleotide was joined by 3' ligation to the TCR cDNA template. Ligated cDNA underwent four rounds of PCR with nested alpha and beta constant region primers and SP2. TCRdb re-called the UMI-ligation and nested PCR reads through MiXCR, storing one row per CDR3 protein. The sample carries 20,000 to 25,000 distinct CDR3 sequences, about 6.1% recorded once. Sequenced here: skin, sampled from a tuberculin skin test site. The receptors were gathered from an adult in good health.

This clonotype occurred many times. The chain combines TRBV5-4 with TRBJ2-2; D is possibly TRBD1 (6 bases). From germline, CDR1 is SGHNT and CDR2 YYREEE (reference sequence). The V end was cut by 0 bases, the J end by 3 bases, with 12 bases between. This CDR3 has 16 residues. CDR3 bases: TGTGCCAGCAGCTTGGGAGGGGGAGAGGACACCGGGGAGCTGTTTTTT. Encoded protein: CASSLGGGEDTGELFF.

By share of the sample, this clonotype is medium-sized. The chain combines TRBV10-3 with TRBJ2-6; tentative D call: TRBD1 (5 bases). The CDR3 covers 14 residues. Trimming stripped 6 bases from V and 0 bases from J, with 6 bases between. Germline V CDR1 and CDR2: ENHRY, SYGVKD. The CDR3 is CAIRDSSGANVLTF. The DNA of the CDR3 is TGTGCCATCAGAGACAGCTCTGGGGCCAACGTCCTGACTTTC.

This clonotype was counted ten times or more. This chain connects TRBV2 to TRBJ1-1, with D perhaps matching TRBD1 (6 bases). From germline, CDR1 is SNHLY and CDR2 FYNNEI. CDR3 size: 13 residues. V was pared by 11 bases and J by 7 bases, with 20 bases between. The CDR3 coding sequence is TGTGCCTCCCCCTGTTGCAGGGGTGATGAAGCTTTCTTT. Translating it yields CASPCCRGDEAFF. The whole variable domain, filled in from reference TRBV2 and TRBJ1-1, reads EPEVTQTPSHQVTQMGQEVILRCVPISNHLYFYWYRQILGQKVEFLVSFYNNEISEKSEIFDDQFSVERPDGSNFTLKIRSTKLEDSAMYFCASPCCRGDEAFFGQGTRLTVV.

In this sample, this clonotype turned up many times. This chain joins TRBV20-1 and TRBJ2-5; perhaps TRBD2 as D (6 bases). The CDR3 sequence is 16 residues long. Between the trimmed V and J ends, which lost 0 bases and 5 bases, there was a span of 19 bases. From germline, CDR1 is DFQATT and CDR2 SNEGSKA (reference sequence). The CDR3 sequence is CSARDVGGEVRETQYF. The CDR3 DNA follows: TGCAGTGCTAGAGATGTAGGCGGGGAGGTTCGGGAGACCCAGTACTTC.

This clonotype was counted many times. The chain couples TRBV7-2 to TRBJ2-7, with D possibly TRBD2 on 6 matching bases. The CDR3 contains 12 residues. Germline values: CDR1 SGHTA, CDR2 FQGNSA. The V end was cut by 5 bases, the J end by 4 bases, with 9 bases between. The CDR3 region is CASSRRGYEQYF. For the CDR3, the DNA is TGTGCCAGCAGCCGCCGGGGGTACGAGCAGTACTTC.

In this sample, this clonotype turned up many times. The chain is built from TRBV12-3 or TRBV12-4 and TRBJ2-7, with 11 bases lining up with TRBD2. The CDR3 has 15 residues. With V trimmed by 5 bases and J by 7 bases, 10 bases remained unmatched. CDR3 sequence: CASSLGSSGRREQYF. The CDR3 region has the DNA TGTGCCAGCAGTCTAGGGTCTAGCGGGAGGAGGGAGCAGTACTTC.

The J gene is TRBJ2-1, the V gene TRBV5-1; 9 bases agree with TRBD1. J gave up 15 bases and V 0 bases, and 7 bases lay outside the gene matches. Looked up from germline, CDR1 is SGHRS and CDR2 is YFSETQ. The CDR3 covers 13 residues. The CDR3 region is CASSLETGGWGFF. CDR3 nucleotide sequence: TGCGCCAGCAGCTTGGAGACAGGGGGTTGGGGGTTCTTC.

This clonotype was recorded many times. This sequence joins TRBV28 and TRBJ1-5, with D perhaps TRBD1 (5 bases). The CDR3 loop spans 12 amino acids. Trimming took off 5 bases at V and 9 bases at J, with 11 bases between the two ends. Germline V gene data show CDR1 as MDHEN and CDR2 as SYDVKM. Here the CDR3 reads CASSPPRGPQHF. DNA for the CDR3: TGTGCCAGCAGTCCCCCGAGGGGGCCCCAGCATTTT. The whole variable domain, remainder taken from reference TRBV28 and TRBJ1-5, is DVKVTQSSRYLVKRTGEKVFLECVQDMDHENMFWYRQDPGLGLRLIYFSYDVKMKEKGDIPEGYSVSREKKERFSLILESASTNQTSMYLCASSPPRGPQHFGDGTRLSIL.

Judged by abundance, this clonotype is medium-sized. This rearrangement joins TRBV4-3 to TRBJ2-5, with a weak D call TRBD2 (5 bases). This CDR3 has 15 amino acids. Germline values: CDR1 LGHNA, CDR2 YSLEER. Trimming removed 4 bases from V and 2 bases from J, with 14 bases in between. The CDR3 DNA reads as TGCGCCAGCAGCCCAAGTAGACGGGGACAAGAGACCCAGTACTTC. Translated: CASSPSRRGQETQYF.

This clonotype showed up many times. The CDR3 reads CASSLDSSEYEQYF. The CDR3 DNA is TGTGCCAGCAGCTTAGACTCCTCAGAGTACGAGCAGTACTTC. The chain combines TRBV11-2 with TRBJ2-7; no reliable D call. Trimming pared 0 bases from V and 4 bases from J, leaving 10 bases between. This CDR3 comprises 14 residues. CDR1 is SGHAT, CDR2 FQNNGV, per germline.

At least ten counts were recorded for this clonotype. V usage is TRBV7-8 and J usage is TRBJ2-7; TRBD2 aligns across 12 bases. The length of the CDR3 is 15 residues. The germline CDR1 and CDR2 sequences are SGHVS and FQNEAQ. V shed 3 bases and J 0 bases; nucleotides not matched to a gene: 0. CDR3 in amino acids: CASSLTSGSSYEQYF. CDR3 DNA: TGTGCCAGCAGCTTGACTAGCGGGAGCTCCTACGAGCAGTACTTC.

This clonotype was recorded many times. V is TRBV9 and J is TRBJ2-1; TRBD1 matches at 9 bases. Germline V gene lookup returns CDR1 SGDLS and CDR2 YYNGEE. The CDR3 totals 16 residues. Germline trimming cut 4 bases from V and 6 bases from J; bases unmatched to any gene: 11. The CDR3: CASSPRTGTGTNEQFF. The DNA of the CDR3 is TGTGCCAGCAGCCCACGGACCGGGACAGGGACCAATGAGCAGTTCTTC.

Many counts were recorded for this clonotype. The CDR3 DNA sequence: TGTGCCAGCAGCCCGGGACTAGCGGGAGGGCCCACAGATACGCAGTATTTT. Translating it yields CASSPGLAGGPTDTQYF. The gene calls are TRBV3-1 and TRBJ2-3; 16 nucleotides line up with TRBD2. The V gene end was trimmed by 4 bases and the J gene end by 2 bases; junction bases not matched to a gene: 3. The CDR3 consists of 17 residues. From germline, CDR1 is LGHDT and CDR2 YNNKEL (reference sequence).

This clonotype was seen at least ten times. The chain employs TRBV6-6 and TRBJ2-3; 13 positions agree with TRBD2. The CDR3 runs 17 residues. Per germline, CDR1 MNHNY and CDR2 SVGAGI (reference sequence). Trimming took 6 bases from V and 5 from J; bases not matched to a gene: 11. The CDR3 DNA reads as TGTGCCAGCAGCCTCTTCGGACTAGCGGGAGTAGGAGATACGCAGTATTTT. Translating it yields CASSLFGLAGVGDTQYF.

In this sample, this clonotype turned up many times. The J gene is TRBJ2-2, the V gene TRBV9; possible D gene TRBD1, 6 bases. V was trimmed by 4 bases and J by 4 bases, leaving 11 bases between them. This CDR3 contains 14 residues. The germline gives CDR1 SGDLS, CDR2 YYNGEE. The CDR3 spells CASSRGQSTGELFF. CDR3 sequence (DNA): TGTGCCAGCAGCCGGGGACAATCCACCGGGGAGCTGTTTTTT.

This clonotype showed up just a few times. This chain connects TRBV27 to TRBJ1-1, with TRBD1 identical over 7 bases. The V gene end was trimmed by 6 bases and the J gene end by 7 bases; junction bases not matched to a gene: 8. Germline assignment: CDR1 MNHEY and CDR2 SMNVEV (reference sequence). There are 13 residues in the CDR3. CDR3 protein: CASRDRRWGEAFF. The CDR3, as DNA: TGTGCCAGCAGGGACAGGAGGTGGGGTGAAGCTTTCTTT.